This T cell receptor (beta chain) was recorded in a study of cytomegalovirus exposure and HLA in healthy donors. Study details: Among the 398 genotyped donors, approximately 81% were placed in the Caucasian-associated ancestry cluster.

PCR used 60 Vbeta primers and 13 Jbeta primers. Produced via immunoSEQ multiplex PCR; TCRdb's table is partial and in-frame only. The table records about 80,000 clones, approximately 62% of them present only once. V was clipped by 7 bases and J by 1 base; unmatched bases: 12. The V gene's germline CDR1 is ENHRY and CDR2 SYGVKD. This CDR3 has 16 amino acids. In regard to this clone: What it binds is unknown.

Findings and caveats of the study: CMV serostatus was the only immune exposure information that was available. Exclusion applied to some V segments, including TRBV6-2 and TRBV6-3, as they were indistinguishable. Differences between HLA loci emerged in a later analysis of TCR association rates, with DRB1 most and HLA-C fewest.

This rearrangement joins TRBV10-3 to TRBJ1-1; 7 positions agree with TRBD1. Sequencing input: PBMCs. This TCR was sampled from a male donor in good health and CMV-seropositive. The CDR3 loop is CAITPTPDRENTEAFF. The CDR3 region has the DNA TGTGCCATCACCCCTACACCCGACAGGGAGAACACTGAAGCTTTCTTT.